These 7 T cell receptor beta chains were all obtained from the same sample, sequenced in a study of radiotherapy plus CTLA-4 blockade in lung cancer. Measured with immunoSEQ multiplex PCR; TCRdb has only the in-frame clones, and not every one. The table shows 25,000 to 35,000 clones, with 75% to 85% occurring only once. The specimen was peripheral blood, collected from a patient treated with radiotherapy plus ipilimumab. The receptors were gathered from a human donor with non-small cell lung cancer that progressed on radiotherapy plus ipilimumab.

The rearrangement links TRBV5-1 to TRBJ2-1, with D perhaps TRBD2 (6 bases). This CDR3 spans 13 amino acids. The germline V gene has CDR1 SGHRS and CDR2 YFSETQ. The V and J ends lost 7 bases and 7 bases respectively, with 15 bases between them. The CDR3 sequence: CASRTGLANEQFF. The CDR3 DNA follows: TGCGCCAGCCGAACGGGACTGGCGAATGAGCAGTTCTTC.

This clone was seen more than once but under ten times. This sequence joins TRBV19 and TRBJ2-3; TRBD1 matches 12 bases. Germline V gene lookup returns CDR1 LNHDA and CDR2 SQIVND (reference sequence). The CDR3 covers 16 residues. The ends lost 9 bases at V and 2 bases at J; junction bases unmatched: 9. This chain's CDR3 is CASRDRGRGDTDTQYF. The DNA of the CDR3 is TGTGCCAGCCGGGACAGGGGGCGCGGGGACACAGATACGCAGTATTTT.

The CDR3 here is CASSERTVTLNNEQFF. The DNA for the CDR3 is TGTGCCAGCAGTGAACGTACGGTGACACTCAACAATGAGCAGTTCTTC. The V and J genes are TRBV6-1 and TRBJ2-1; D not certain. Germline V gene data show CDR1 as MNHNS and CDR2 as SASEGT. With 2 bases removed from V and 5 bases from J, the gap between germline ends came to 16 bases. The CDR3 totals 16 residues.

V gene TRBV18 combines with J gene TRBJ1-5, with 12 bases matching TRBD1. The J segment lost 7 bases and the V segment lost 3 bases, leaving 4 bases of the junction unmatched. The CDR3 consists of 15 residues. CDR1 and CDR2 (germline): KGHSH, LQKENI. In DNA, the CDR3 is TGTGCCAGCTCACCCGGGACAGGGGGCGTCCAGCCCCAGCATTTT. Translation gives CASSPGTGGVQPQHF.

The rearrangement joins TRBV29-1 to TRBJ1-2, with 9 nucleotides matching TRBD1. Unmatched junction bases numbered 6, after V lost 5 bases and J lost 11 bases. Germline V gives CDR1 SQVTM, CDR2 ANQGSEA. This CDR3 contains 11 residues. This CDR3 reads CSVPTGGGYTF. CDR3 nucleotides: TGCAGCGTTCCCACAGGGGGCGGTTACACCTTC.

CDR3 sequence reads: CASSLGQNYGYTF. CDR3 nucleotides: TGTGCCAGCAGCTTAGGGCAAAACTATGGCTACACCTTC. The chain couples TRBV7-9 to TRBJ1-2; no definite D call. The length of the CDR3 is 13 residues. The V gene's germline CDR1 is SEHNR and CDR2 FQNEAQ (reference sequence). Trimming cost V 1 base and J 2 bases, with 5 bases left between them. Combining the CDR3 with reference TRBV7-9 and TRBJ1-2 gives the whole variable domain DTGVSQNPRHKITKRGQNVTFRCDPISEHNRLYWYRQTLGQGPEFLTYFQNEAQLEKSRLLSDRFSAERPKGSFSTLEIQRTEQGDSAMYLCASSLGQNYGYTFGSGTRLTVV.

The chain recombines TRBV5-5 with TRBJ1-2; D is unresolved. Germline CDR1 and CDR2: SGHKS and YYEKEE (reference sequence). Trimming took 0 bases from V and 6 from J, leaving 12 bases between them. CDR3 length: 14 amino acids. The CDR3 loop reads CASSLVHFGDGYTF. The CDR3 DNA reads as TGTGCCAGCAGCTTGGTCCATTTCGGTGATGGCTACACCTTC.